What follows is one TCR beta chain and its context. What it binds is unknown. The data are from a study of CD8 T cells in ankylosing spondylitis. This CDR3 has 11 amino acids. Germline CDR1 SGHVS, CDR2 FQNEAQ. J was trimmed by 18 bases and V by 5 bases; bases with no gene match: 7. Findings and limits, study-wide: A motif of 7 to 9 highly homologous TCR beta variants was seen as apparently characteristic of ankylosing spondylitis blood.

One entry per CDR3 protein results from TCRdb running MiXCR on the 5' RACE reads. This table holds approximately 250,000 distinct CDR3 sequences, roughly 32% found once. The sequencing sample was made of blood, either unsorted or a sorted T cell fraction (not recorded which). The receptor's source is a male donor with ankylosing spondylitis or in good health (not recorded which). This chain connects TRBV7-8 to TRBJ1-6, with 7 bases aligning to TRBD1. The CDR3 DNA reads TGTGCCAGCAGCCTCGGACAGGAGGCCCACTTT. As protein: CASSLGQEAHF. The whole variable domain, remainder taken from reference TRBV7-8 and TRBJ1-6, is GAGVSQSPRYKVAKRGQDVALRCDPISGHVSLFWYQQALGQGPEFLTYFQNEAQLDKSGLPSDRFFAERPEGSVSTLKIQRTQQEDSAVYLCASSLGQEAHFGNGTRLTVT.